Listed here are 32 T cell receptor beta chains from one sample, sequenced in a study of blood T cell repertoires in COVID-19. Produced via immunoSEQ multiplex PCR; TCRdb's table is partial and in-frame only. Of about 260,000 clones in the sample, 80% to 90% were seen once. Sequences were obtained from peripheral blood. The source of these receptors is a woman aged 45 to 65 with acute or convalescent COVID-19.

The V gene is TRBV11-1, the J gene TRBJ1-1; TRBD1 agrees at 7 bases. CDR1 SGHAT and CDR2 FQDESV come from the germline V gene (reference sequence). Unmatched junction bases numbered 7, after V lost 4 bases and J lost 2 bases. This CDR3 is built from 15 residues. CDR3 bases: TGTGCCAGCAGCTCCTACCGGGACAGCAACACTGAAGCTTTCTTT. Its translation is CASSSYRDSNTEAFF.

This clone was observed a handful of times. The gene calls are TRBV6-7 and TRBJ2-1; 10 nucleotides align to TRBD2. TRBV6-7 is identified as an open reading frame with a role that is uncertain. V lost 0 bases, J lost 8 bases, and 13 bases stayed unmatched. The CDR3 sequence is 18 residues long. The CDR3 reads CASSYSTGQREGPDEQFF. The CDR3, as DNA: TGTGCCAGCAGTTACTCGACAGGCCAGCGGGAGGGCCCGGATGAGCAGTTCTTC.

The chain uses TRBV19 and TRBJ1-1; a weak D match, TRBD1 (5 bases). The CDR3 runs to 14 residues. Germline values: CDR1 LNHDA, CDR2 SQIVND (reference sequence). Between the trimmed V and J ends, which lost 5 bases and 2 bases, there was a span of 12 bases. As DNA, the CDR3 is TGTGCCAGTAGTTTGGGGCGTGGAAACACTGAAGCTTTCTTT. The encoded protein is CASSLGRGNTEAFF.

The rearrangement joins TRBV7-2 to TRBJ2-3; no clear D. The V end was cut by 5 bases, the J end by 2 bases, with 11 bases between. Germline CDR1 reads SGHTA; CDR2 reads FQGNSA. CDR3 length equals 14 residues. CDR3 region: CASSPRLITDTQYF. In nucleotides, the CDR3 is TGTGCCAGCAGCCCCCGACTTATCACAGATACGCAGTATTTT. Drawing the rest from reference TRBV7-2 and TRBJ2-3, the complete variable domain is GAGVSQSPSNKVTEKGKDVELRCDPISGHTALYWYRQSLGQGLEFLIYFQGNSAPDKSGLPSDRFSAERTGGSVSTLTIQRTQQEDSAVYLCASSPRLITDTQYFGPGTRLTVL.

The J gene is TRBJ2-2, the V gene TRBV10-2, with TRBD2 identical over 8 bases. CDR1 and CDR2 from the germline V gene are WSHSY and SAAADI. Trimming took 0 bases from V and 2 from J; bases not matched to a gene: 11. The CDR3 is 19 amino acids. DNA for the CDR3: TGCGCCAGCAGTGAGTCTAACATCCACGGGAGGGCCAACACCGGGGAGCTGTTTTTT. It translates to CASSESNIHGRANTGELFF.

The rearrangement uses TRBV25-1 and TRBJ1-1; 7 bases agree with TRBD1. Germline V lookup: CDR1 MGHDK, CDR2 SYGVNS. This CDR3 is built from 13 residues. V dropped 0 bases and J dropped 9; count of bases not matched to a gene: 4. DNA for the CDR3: TGTGCCAGCAGTGAATACCGGGACAGAAAAGCTTTCTTT. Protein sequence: CASSEYRDRKAFF.

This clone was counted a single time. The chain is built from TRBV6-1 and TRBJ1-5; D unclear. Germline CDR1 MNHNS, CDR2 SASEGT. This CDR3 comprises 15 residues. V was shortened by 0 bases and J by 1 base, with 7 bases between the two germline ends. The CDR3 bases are TGTGCCAGCAGTGAAGCGAACAAGAGCAATCAGCCCCAGCATTTT. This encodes CASSEANKSNQPQHF.

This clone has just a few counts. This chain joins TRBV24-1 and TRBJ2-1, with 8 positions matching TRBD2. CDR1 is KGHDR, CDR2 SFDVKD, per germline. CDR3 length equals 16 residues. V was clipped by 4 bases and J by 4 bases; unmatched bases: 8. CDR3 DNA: TGTGCCACCAGTGACCCGGGACTAGGTTCTTACAATGAGCAGTTCTTC. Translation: CATSDPGLGSYNEQFF.

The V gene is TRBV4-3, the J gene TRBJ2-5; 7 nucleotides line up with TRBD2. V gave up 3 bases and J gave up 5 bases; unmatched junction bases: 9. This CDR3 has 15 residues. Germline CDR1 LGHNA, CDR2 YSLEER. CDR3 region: CASSHLQRRGETQYF. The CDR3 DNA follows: TGCGCCAGCAGCCACCTACAAAGGCGGGGGGAGACCCAGTACTTC.

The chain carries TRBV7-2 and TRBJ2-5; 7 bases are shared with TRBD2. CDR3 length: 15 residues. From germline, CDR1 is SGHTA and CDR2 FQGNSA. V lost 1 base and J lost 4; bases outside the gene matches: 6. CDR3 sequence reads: CASSLGAGVVETQYF. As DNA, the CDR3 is TGTGCCAGCAGCTTAGGGGCGGGAGTGGTAGAGACCCAGTACTTC.

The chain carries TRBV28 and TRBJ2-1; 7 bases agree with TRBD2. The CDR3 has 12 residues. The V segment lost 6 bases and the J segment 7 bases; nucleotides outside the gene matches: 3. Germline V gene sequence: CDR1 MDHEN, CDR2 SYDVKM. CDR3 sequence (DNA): TGTGCCAGCAGGTCCGGGGGGAATGAGCAGTTCTTC. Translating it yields CASRSGGNEQFF.

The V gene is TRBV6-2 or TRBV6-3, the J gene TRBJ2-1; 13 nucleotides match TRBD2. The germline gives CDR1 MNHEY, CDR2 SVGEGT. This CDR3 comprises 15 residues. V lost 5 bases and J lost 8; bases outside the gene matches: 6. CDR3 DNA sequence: TGTGCCAGCAGTCGACTAGCGGGAGGATGGGATGAGCAGTTCTTC. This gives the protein CASSRLAGGWDEQFF.

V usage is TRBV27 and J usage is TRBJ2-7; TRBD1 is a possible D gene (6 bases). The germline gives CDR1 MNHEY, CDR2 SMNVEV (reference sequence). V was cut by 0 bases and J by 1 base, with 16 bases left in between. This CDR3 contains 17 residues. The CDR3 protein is CASSLSEGDANSYEQYF. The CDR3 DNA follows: TGTGCCAGCAGTTTATCCGAGGGGGACGCCAATTCCTACGAGCAGTACTTC.

CDR3: CASPPTRSNQPQHF. The DNA for the CDR3 is TGTGCCAGCCCCCCCACCAGGTCGAATCAGCCCCAGCATTTT. The chain joins TRBV11-3 to TRBJ1-5; D is unclear. The germline gives CDR1 SGHNT, CDR2 YENEEA. The CDR3 runs to 14 residues. The germline V and J ends were trimmed by 8 bases and 4 bases, with 15 bases remaining between them.

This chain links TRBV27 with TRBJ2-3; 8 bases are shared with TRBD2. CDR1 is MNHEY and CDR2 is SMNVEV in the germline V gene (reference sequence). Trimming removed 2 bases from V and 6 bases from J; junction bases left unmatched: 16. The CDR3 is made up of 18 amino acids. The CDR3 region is CASSLKAGAIPPFDTQYF. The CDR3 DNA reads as TGTGCCAGCAGTTTAAAAGCGGGAGCGATCCCTCCCTTTGATACGCAGTATTTT.

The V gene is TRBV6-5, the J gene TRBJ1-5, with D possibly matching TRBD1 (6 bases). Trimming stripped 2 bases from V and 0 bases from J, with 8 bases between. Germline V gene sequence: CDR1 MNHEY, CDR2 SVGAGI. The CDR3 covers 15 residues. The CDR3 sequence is CASSYTGNSNQPQHF. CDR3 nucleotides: TGTGCCAGCAGTTACACAGGGAATAGCAATCAGCCCCAGCATTTT.

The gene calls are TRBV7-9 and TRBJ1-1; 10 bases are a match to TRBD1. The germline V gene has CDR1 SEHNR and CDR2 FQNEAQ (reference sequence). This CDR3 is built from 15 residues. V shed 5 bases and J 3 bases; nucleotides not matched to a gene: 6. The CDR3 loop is CASSRSGQGDTEAFF. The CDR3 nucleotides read TGTGCCAGCAGCCGAAGTGGACAGGGGGACACTGAAGCTTTCTTT.

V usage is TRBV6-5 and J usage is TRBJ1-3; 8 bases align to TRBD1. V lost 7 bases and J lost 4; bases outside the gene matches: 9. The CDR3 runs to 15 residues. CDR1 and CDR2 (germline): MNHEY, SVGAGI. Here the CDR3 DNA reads TGTGCCAGCATTCAGGACAGGGAAGCAGGAAACACCATATATTTT. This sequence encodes CASIQDREAGNTIYF.

The CDR3 protein is CASSLGQNYEQYF. In DNA form, the CDR3 reads TGTGCCAGCAGCCTGGGACAGAATTACGAGCAGTACTTC. The V and J genes are TRBV7-9 and TRBJ2-7; TRBD1 matches at 7 bases. The CDR3 is 13 residues long. The germline V gene has CDR1 SEHNR and CDR2 FQNEAQ (reference sequence). Germline trimming cut 5 bases from V and 4 bases from J; bases unmatched to any gene: 5.

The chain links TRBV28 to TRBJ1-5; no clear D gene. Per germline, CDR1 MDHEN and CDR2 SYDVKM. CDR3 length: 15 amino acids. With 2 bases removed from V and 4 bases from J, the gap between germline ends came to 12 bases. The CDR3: CASSLVGAGNQPQHF. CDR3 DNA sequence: TGTGCCAGCAGTTTAGTTGGCGCGGGGAATCAGCCCCAGCATTTT. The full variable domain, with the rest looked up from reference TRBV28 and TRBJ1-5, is DVKVTQSSRYLVKRTGEKVFLECVQDMDHENMFWYRQDPGLGLRLIYFSYDVKMKEKGDIPEGYSVSREKKERFSLILESASTNQTSMYLCASSLVGAGNQPQHFGDGTRLSIL.

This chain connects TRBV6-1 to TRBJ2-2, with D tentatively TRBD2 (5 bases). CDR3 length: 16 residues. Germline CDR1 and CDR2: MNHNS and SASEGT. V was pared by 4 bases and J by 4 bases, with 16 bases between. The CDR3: CASSVQRELRTGELFF. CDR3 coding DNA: TGTGCCAGCAGTGTTCAGAGGGAGTTACGCACCGGGGAGCTGTTTTTT.

CDR3 protein: CSVASTGNTEAFF. The CDR3 nucleotides read TGCAGCGTGGCCTCGACAGGGAACACTGAAGCTTTCTTT. The V and J genes are TRBV29-1 and TRBJ1-1; perhaps TRBD1 as D (6 bases). Per the germline V gene, CDR1 is SQVTM and CDR2 is ANQGSEA. The V end lost 6 bases, the J end lost 1 base, and 12 bases lay between the germline ends. CDR3 length: 13 residues.

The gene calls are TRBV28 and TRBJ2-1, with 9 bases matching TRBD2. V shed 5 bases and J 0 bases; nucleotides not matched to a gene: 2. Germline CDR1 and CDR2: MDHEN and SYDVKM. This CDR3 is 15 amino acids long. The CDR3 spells CASSDSGSSYNEQFF. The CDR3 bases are TGTGCCAGCAGTGATAGCGGGAGCTCCTACAATGAGCAGTTCTTC.

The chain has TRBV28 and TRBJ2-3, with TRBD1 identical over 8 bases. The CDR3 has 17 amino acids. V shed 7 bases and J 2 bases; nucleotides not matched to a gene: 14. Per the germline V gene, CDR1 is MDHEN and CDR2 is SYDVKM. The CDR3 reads CASNQIQGAPPTDTQYF. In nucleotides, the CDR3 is TGTGCCAGCAATCAGATTCAGGGGGCACCCCCCACAGATACGCAGTATTTT.

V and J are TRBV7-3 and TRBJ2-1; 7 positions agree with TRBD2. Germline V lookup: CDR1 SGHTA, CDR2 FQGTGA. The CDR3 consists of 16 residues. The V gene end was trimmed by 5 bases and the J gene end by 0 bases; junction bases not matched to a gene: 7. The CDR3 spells CASSPLADRSYNEQFF. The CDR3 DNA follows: TGTGCCAGCAGCCCGCTAGCGGATCGCTCCTACAATGAGCAGTTCTTC.

As DNA, the CDR3 is TGTGCCAGCAGTTTCGCGGGGTCGAACACTGAAGCTTTCTTT. As protein: CASSFAGSNTEAFF. The chain combines TRBV27 with TRBJ1-1; D not certain. V was pared by 3 bases and J by 1 base, with 9 bases between. The CDR3 runs to 14 residues. Germline lookup yields CDR1 MNHEY and CDR2 SMNVEV (reference sequence).

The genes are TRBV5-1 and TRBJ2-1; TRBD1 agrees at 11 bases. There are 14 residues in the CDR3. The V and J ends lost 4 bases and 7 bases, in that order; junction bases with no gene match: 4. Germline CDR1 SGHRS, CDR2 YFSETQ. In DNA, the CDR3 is TGCGCCAGCAGCGGGACAGGGGGATGGAATGAGCAGTTCTTC. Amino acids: CASSGTGGWNEQFF.

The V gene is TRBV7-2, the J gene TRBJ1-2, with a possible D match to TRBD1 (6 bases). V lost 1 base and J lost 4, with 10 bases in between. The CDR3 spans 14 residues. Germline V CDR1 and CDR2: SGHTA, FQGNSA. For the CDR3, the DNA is TGTGCCAGCAGCTTAGAAGGACAGAGCTATGGCTACACCTTC. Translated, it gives CASSLEGQSYGYTF.

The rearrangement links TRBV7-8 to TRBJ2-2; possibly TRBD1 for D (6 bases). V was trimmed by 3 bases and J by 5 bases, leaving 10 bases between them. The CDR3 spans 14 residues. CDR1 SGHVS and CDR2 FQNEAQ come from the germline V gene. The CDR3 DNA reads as TGTGCCAGCAGCTTCATCAGGGGAACCGGGGAGCTGTTTTTT. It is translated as CASSFIRGTGELFF.

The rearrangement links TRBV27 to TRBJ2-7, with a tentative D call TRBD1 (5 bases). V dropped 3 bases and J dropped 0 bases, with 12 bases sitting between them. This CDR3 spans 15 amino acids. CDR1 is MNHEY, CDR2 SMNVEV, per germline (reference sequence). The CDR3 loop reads CASSFSGRSSYEQYF. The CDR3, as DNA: TGTGCCAGCAGTTTTTCAGGGCGCAGCTCCTACGAGCAGTACTTC.

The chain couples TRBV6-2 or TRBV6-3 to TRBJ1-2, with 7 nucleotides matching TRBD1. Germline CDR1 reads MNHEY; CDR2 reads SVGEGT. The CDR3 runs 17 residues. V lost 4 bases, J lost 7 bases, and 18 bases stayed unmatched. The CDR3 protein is CASSLPTGDVFGVGYTF. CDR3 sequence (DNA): TGTGCCAGCAGTTTACCAACAGGGGACGTTTTCGGAGTTGGCTACACCTTC.

CDR3 amino acids: CASSYSLQGRRSGTQYF. CDR3 nucleotide sequence: TGTGCCAGCAGTTACTCTTTACAGGGACGGCGGAGTGGTACGCAGTATTTT. This sequence joins TRBV6-2 or TRBV6-3 and TRBJ2-3; D might be TRBD1 (6 bases). Germline lookup yields CDR1 MNHEY and CDR2 SVGEGT. V gave up 0 bases and J gave up 8 bases, with 21 bases separating them. CDR3 length: 17 amino acids.